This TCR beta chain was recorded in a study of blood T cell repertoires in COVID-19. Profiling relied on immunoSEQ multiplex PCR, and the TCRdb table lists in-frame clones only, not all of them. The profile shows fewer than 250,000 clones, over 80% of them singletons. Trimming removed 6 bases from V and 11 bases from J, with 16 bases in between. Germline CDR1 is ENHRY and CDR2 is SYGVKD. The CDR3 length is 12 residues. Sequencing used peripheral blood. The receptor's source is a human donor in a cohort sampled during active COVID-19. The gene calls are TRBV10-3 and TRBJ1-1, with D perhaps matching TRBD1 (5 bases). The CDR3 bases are TGTGCCATCAGGTCAGACAGCCAGATGGCTTTCTTT. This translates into CAIRSDSQMAFF.